The T cell receptor beta chain described here comes from a study of shared clonotypes between healthy human individuals. Germline V CDR1 and CDR2: SEHNR, FQNEAQ (reference sequence). The CDR3 length is 16 residues. Trimming stripped 5 bases from V and 7 bases from J, with 20 bases between. This clone was seen a handful of times. Other DNA sequences in this sample translate to the same CDR3. The study used some 100 million PBMCs per unsorted sample for genomic DNA. The unsorted PBMC replicate PCRs were performed with about 280 ng DNA, tens of thousands of T cell genomes. Authors' methods: With immunoSEQ giving junction-only sequences and no quality scores, filtering differed. The assay was immunoSEQ multiplex PCR, and TCRdb's table has in-frame clones only and misses some. The V and J calls and clone size come from that table; D and trimming were worked out from the DNA. The sample has some 500,000 clones, approximately 80% seen once.

The sequenced sample was PBMCs. The chain recombines TRBV7-9 with TRBJ1-4, with D maybe TRBD1 (5 bases). The source of this sequence is a woman aged 40-49 years in good health. Some clones in this sample may be carry-over from other donors' samples. This CDR3 is CASSPLSGYRSEKLFF. As DNA, the CDR3 is TGTGCCAGCAGCCCTCTCTCAGGGTATAGAAGTGAAAAACTGTTTTTT.